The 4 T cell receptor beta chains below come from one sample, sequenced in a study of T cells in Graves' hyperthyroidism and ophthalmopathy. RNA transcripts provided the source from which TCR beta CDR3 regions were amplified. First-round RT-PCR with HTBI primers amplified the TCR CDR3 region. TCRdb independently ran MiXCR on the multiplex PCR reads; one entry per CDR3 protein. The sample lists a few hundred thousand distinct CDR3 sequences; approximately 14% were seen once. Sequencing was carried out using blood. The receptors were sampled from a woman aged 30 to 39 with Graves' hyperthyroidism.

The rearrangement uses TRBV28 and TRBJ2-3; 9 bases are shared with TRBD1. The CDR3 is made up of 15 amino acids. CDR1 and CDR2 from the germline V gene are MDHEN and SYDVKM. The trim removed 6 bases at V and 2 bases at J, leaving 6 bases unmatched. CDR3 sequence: CASRPQGATTDTQYF. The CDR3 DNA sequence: TGTGCCAGCAGGCCACAGGGGGCCACCACAGATACGCAGTATTTT.

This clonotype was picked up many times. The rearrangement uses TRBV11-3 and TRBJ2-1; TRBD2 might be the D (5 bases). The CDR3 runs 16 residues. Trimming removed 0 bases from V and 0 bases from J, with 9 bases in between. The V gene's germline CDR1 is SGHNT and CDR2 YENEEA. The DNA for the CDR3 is TGTGCCAGCAGCTTAGACAGCGGAGCCTCCTACAATGAGCAGTTCTTC. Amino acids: CASSLDSGASYNEQFF.

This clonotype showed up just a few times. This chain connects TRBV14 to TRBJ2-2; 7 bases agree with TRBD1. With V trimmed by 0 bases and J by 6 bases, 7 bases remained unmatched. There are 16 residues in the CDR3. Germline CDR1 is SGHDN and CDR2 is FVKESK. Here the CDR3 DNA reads TGTGCCAGCAGCCAAGATACCAGGGGGTATCCCGGGGAGCTGTTTTTT. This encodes CASSQDTRGYPGELFF.

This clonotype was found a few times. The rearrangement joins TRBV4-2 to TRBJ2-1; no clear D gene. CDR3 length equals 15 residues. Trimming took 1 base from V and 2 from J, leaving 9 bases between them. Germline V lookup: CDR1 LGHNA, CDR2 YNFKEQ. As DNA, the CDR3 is TGTGCCAGCAGCCAAGGATTGGGAACCTACAATGAGCAGTTCTTC. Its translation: CASSQGLGTYNEQFF.